This T cell receptor beta chain was obtained from a study of a mutant IDH1 vaccine in newly diagnosed glioma. About the study: Treated individuals were roughly 62% male and approximately 40% female, averaging roughly 38 years of age. Those enrolled had earlier been treated with radiotherapy, temozolomide, or both, mostly both.

Generated by immunoSEQ multiplex PCR, the TCRdb table keeps only in-frame clones and is missing some. The sample consists of 95,000 to 100,000 clones, 80% to 90% of them appearing once. V was trimmed by 0 bases and J by 3 bases, leaving 14 bases between them. The CDR3 is 16 amino acids. In germline, CDR1 is SGHRS, CDR2 YFSETQ. Indicated time point: baseline, week 1 (first vaccination visit). The treatment: pre-vaccination baseline after standard-of-care therapy. The clonotype was recovered from a woman aged 50 to 65 with glioma. Sample: PBMCs, taken from a glioma patient treated with radiotherapy, temozolomide or both. V and J are TRBV5-1 and TRBJ2-3, with unresolved D. CDR3 bases: TGCGCCAGCAGCTTGGGGTTTCTGGGTGGTACAGATACGCAGTATTTT. Translating gives CASSLGFLGGTDTQYF.